The 6 T cell receptor beta chains in this list originate from one sample, sequenced in a study of beta chain features in type 1 diabetes. Expressed TCRB transcripts were sequenced after all isolated RNA was converted to cDNA. Clones were sequenced by immunoSEQ multiplex PCR, and TCRdb holds only the in-frame ones, with some missing. The sample lists 150,000 or so clones; 9.2% were seen once. Material: central memory CD4+ T cells from blood. Receptors were obtained from a young man in good health.

This clone has a handful of counts. The CDR3 sequence is CAWRRARNSPLHF. CDR3 DNA sequence: TGTGCCTGGAGGCGGGCCCGTAATTCACCCCTCCACTTT. The chain uses TRBV30 and TRBJ1-6; D is uncertain. This CDR3 has 13 residues. Between the trimmed V and J ends, which lost 3 bases and 6 bases, there was a span of 9 bases. Germline CDR1 reads GTSNPN; CDR2 reads SVGIG (reference sequence).

The rearrangement links TRBV19 to TRBJ2-7; D remains unclear. CDR3 length: 14 residues. The V and J ends lost 4 bases and 0 bases respectively, with 10 bases between them. Germline lookup yields CDR1 LNHDA and CDR2 SQIVND (reference sequence). The CDR3 spells CASSTARSSYEQYF. Here the CDR3 DNA reads TGTGCCAGTAGTACAGCGAGGAGCTCCTACGAGCAGTACTTC.

The rearrangement uses TRBV5-1 and TRBJ2-1; 11 bases align to TRBD1. The length of the CDR3 is 15 residues. V lost 4 bases and J lost 6; bases outside the gene matches: 6. Germline V lookup: CDR1 SGHRS, CDR2 YFSETQ. CDR3 DNA: TGCGCCAGCAGCCCGGGACAGGGGGATCGCAATGAGCAGTTCTTC. Translating it yields CASSPGQGDRNEQFF.

This clone was counted only a few times. The chain carries TRBV10-1 and TRBJ2-5, with 7 bases lining up with TRBD2. Germline V lookup: CDR1 WNHNN, CDR2 SYGVQD (reference sequence). The CDR3 sequence is 16 residues long. Trimming took 2 bases from V and 4 from J; bases not matched to a gene: 10. Here the CDR3 DNA reads TGCGCCAGCAGTGAGGGGCAGGGAGGGCATCCAGAGACCCAGTACTTC. Translation gives CASSEGQGGHPETQYF.

A few counts support this clone. J is TRBJ1-2 and V is TRBV7-6; D is undetermined. Per germline, CDR1 SGHVS and CDR2 FNYEAQ. The CDR3 totals 13 residues. The ends were cut back, 1 base at V and 1 base at J, with 4 bases in the middle. This chain's CDR3 is CASSLGGNYGYTF. As DNA, the CDR3 is TGTGCCAGCAGCTTAGGCGGTAACTATGGCTACACCTTC.

This clone was counted between two and nine times. In DNA form, the CDR3 reads TGCGCCAGCAGCCAATGGGGGACAGGGACCGAGCAGTACTTC. Amino acid sequence: CASSQWGTGTEQYF. This rearrangement joins TRBV4-3 to TRBJ2-5, with 9 bases matching TRBD1. The J call is in doubt because the DNA end fits TRBJ2-7 better. The germline V gene encodes CDR1 LGHNA and CDR2 YSLEER. CDR3 size: 14 residues.